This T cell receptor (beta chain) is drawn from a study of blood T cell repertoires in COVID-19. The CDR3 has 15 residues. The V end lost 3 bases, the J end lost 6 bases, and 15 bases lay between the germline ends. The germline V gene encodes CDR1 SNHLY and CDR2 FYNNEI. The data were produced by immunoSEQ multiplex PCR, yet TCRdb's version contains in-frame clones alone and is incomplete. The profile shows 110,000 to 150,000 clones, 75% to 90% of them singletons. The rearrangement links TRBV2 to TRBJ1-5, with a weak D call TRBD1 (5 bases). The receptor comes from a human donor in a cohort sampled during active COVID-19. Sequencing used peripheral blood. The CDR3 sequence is CASSDLAGGGQPQHF. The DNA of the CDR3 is TGTGCCAGCAGTGATTTGGCGGGGGGAGGTCAGCCCCAGCATTTT.